This TCR beta chain originates from a study of blood T cell repertoires in COVID-19. The count of this clone is one. Methods used by the authors: Amplification from reference gene primers served as the basis for estimated nucleated cell counts. Libraries were prepared by immunoSEQ multiplex PCR; TCRdb keeps only in-frame clonotypes and omits some of them. The DNA was the basis for D and trimming; V, J and clone size are from that table. The table has 150,000 to 200,000 clones, roughly 85% seen once; the top ten hold roughly 9%. Germline V gene data show CDR1 as GTSNPN and CDR2 as SVGIG (reference sequence). J lost 0 bases, V lost 4 bases, and 15 bases had no gene match. The CDR3 totals 18 residues.

V gene TRBV30 combines with J gene TRBJ1-3, with 7 nucleotides matching TRBD1. The source is a young woman who had recovered from COVID-19. The sample taken for sequencing was PBMCs or T cells enriched from blood (not recorded which). CDR3 sequence (DNA): TGTGCCTGGACTCGACAGGGAACTCCTTACTACTCTGGAAACACCATATATTTT. Protein sequence: CAWTRQGTPYYSGNTIYF.